This T cell receptor (beta chain) was sequenced for a study of blood T cell repertoires in COVID-19. Study summary: T cells, B-cell-depleted T cells, or PBMCs supplied cDNA or gDNA.

This CDR3 spans 13 amino acids. Losses at the gene ends were 5 bases for V and 9 bases for J; bases not matched to a gene: 6. CDR1 is SGHTA, CDR2 FQGNSA, per germline. Method: immunoSEQ multiplex PCR; TCRdb's copy keeps in-frame clones and lacks some. In the table there are approximately 280,000 clones, about 82% of which are singletons. The receptor was isolated from a man aged 45 to 65 with active or convalescent COVID-19. Sequenced: peripheral blood. J is TRBJ1-5 and V is TRBV7-2, with 8 bases that match TRBD1. The CDR3 bases are TGTGCCAGCAGCCAGCAGGGGGCTGGGCCCCAGCATTTT. The encoded protein is CASSQQGAGPQHF.